This T cell receptor (beta chain) was sequenced for a study of control samples from healthy donors and cancer patients. The table came from immunoSEQ multiplex PCR; TCRdb's copy has only in-frame clones and leaves some out. The sample lists fewer than 120,000 clones; roughly 90% were seen once. The ends were cut back, 1 base at V and 1 base at J, with 16 bases in the middle. This CDR3 has 17 residues. Germline loops: CDR1 LNHDA, CDR2 SQIVND (reference sequence). The sequenced material came from PBMCs. This sequence joins TRBV19 and TRBJ1-2, with a weak D call TRBD1 (6 bases). The clonotype comes from a woman aged 55-75 years with lung cancer. The CDR3 loop is CASSIAHWTDVNYGYTF. The CDR3 bases are TGTGCCAGTAGTATAGCCCATTGGACAGACGTTAACTATGGCTACACCTTC.